This T cell receptor beta chain appears in the sequencing data of a study of patients and donors after allogeneic stem cell transplantation. Each CDR3 protein gets one entry after TCRdb re-called the RT-PCR reads with MiXCR. Of some 10,000 distinct CDR3 sequences in the sample, roughly 4% are singletons; the top ten hold 15% to 20%. This clonotype came up many times. Sequenced: blood, either unsorted or a sorted T cell fraction (not recorded which). The clonotype comes from a human donor who was either an allogeneic HSCT recipient or a stem cell or donor lymphocyte infusion donor (not recorded which). It is not recorded whose cells these are; they may come from a transplant donor.

CDR3 bases: TGTGCCAGCAGCTTAGGAAACAGGGACACCGGGGAGCTGTTTTTT. Translating gives CASSLGNRDTGELFF. This chain links TRBV7-9 with TRBJ2-2; maybe TRBD1 (6 bases). The germline CDR1 and CDR2 sequences are SEHNR and FQNEAQ (reference sequence). V lost 1 base and J 3 bases, leaving 9 bases between the germline ends. This CDR3 has 15 amino acids.